This T cell receptor (beta chain) was sequenced in a study of blood T cells in healthy people across ages. Study information: In model experiments, template switching was able to capture about one barcoded beta molecule for every two T cells that were present. Findings and limits, study-wide: TCR beta diversity per million T cells fell roughly linearly with age.

This clonotype was counted ten times or more. Its specificity is unknown. Primers used in a second PCR of roughly 6 to 11 cycles were a sample-barcoded 5' primer and a J-beta primer mix. TCRdb reanalysed the 5' RACE reads using MiXCR and keeps one entry per CDR3 protein. The data show about 290,000 distinct CDR3 sequences, roughly 26% seen once. There are 16 residues in the CDR3. Unmatched junction bases numbered 6, after V lost 0 bases and J lost 4 bases. CDR1 is MNHEY and CDR2 is SVGAGI in the germline V gene. This sequence joins TRBV6-5 and TRBJ2-7, with TRBD1 matching 10 bases. This receptor was taken from an older woman in good health. Specimen: blood. CDR3 sequence reads: CASSYSLPGQGYEQYF. In nucleotides, the CDR3 is TGTGCCAGCAGTTACTCTCTTCCGGGACAGGGGTACGAGCAGTACTTC.